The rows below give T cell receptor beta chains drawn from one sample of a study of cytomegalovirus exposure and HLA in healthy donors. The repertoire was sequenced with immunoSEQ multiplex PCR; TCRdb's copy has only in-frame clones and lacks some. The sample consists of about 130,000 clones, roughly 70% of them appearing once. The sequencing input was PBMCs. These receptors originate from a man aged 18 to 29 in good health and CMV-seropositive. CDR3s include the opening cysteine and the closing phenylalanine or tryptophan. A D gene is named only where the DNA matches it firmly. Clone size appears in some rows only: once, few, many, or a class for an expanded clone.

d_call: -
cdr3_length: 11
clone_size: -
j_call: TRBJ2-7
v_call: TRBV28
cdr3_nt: TGTGCTACTCAGGGTGACGACGAGCAGTACTTC
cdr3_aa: CATQGDDEQYF

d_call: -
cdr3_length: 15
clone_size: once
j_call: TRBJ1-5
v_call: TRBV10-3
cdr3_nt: TGTGCCATCAGTGAGTCCGTGACAGGCAATCAGCCCCAGCATTTT
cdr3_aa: CAISESVTGNQPQHF

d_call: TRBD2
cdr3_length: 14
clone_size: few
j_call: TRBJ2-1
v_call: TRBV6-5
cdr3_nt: TGTGCCAGCATTGTTAGCGGGGGGTCAAATGAGCAGTTCTTC
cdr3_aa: CASIVSGGSNEQFF

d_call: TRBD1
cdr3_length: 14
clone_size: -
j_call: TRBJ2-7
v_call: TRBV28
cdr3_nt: TGTGCCAGCGATTGGACAGGGGGCAAGAACGAGCAGTACTTC
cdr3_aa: CASDWTGGKNEQYF

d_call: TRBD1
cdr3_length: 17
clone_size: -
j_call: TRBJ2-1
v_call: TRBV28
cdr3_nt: TGTGCCAGCAATCACAGGGGGCTCGGCCGGACAGGCAATGAGCAGTTCTTC
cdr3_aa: CASNHRGLGRTGNEQFF

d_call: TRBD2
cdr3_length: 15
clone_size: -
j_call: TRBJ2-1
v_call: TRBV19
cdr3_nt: TGTGCCAGTAGACGTTCCGGGACTAGCGGCAATGAGCAGTTCTTC
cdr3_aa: CASRRSGTSGNEQFF

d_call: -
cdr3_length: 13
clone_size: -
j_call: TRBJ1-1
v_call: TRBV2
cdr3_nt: TGTGCCAGCAGTTTAAGGGGAAACACTGAAGCTTTCTTT
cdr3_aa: CASSLRGNTEAFF

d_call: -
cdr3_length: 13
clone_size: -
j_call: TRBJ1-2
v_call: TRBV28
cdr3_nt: TGTGCCAGCAGTGGACAAGAGAGGTTAGGCTACACCTTC
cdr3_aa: CASSGQERLGYTF

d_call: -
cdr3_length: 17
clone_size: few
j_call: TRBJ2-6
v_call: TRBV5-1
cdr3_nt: TGCGCCAGCAGCTTGGTCGCAGGGGGGTCTGGGGCCAACGTCCTGACTTTC
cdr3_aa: CASSLVAGGSGANVLTF

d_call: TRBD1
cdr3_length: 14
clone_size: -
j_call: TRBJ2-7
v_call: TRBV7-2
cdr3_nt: TGTGCCAGCAGCCCTCCGGACAGGGGCTACGAGCAGTACTTC
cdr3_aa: CASSPPDRGYEQYF

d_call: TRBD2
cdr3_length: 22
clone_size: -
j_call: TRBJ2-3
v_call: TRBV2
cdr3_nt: TGTGCCAGCAGAGCGTTAGGGACTAGCGGGGGGGCGGCCCACTGGGTGGGAGATACGCAGTATTTT
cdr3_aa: CASRALGTSGGAAHWVGDTQYF

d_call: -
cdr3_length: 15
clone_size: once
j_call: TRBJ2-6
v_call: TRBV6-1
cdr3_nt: TGTGCCAGCAGCGCCGGACTTCGAGGGGCCAACGTCCTGACTTTC
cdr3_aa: CASSAGLRGANVLTF

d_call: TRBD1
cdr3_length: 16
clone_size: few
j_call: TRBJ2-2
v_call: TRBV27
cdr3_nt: TGTGCCAGCAGTTTGACCGGGACAGCGAACACCGGGGAGCTGTTTTTT
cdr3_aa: CASSLTGTANTGELFF

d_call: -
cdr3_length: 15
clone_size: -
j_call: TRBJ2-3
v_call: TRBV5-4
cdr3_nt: TGTGCCAGCTCGGAACCGAGCGGGAGCACAGATACGCAGTATTTT
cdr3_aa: CASSEPSGSTDTQYF

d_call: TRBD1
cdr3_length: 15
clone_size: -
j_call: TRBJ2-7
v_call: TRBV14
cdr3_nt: TGTGCCAGCAGCCAAGACCGGACAGGGGAATTCGAGCAGTACTTC
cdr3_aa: CASSQDRTGEFEQYF

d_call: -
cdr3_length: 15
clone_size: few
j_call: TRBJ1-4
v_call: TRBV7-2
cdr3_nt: TGTGCCAGCAGCTTATGGGGAGGGGTTAATGAAAAACTGTTTTTT
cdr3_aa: CASSLWGGVNEKLFF

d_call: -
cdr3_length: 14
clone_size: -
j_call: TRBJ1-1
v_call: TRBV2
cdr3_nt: TGTGCCAGCAGGGGACACCTAGGGTACACTGAAGCTTTCTTT
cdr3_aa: CASRGHLGYTEAFF

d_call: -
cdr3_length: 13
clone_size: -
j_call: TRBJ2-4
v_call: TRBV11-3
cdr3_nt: TGTGCCAGCAGCCCCTCGAGGGGGAACATTCAGTACTTC
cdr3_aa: CASSPSRGNIQYF

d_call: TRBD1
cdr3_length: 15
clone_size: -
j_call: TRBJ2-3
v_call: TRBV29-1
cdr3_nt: TGCAGCGCGCTCCCCAGGGGGCGCAGCACAGATACGCAGTATTTT
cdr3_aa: CSALPRGRSTDTQYF

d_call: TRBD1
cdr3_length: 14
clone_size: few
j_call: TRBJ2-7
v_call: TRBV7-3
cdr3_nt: TGTGCCAGCAGCCCCGGGACAGGGGGTCGCGAGCAGTACTTC
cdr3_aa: CASSPGTGGREQYF

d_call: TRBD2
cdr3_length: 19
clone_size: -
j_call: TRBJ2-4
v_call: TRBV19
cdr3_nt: TGTGCCAGTAGTTCCTCCCTAGCGGGAGGTTCCCTAGCCAAAAACATTCAGTACTTC
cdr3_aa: CASSSSLAGGSLAKNIQYF

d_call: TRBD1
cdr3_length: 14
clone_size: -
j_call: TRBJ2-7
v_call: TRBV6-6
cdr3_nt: TGTGCCAGCATCCAGAGGCAGGGGGTCTACGAGCAGTACTTC
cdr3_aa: CASIQRQGVYEQYF

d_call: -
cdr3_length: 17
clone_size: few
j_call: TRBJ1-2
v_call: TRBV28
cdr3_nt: TGTGCCAGCAGTCCTTCCGGGTTAGGCACGGCTAACTATGGCTACACCTTC
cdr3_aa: CASSPSGLGTANYGYTF

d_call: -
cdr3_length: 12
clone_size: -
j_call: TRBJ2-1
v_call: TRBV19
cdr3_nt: TGTGCCAGTAGTGCGCCGACTTGGGAGCAGTTCTTC
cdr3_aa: CASSAPTWEQFF

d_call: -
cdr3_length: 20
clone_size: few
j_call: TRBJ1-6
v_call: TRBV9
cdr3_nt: TGTGCCAGCAGCGTAGAAATTGTGAGGGGCAGGGAGGACTATAATTCACCCCTCCACTTT
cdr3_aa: CASSVEIVRGREDYNSPLHF

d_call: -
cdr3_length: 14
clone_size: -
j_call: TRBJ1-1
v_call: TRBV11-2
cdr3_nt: TGTGCCAGCAGCTTAGCGCAGGCGAACACTGAAGCTTTCTTT
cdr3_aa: CASSLAQANTEAFF

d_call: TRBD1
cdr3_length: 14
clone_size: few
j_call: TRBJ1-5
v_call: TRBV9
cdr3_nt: TGTGCCAGCAGCGTAGGACAGGGCGGTCAGCCCCAGCATTTT
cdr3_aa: CASSVGQGGQPQHF

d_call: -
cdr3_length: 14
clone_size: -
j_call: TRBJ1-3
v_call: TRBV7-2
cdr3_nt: TGTGCCAGCAGCTCTCGACTCAGTGGAAACACCATATATTTT
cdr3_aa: CASSSRLSGNTIYF

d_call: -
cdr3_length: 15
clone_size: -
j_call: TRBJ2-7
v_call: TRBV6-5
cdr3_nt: TGTGCCAGCAGCATCACGGGGGACTGGAACTACGAGCAGTACTTC
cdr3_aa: CASSITGDWNYEQYF

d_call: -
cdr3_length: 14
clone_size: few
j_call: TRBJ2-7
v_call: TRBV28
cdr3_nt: TGTGCCAGCAGTTTCCCCAGGGCCCCCTACGAGCAGTACTTC
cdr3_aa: CASSFPRAPYEQYF

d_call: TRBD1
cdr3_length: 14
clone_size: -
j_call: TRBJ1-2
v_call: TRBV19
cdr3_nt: TGTGCCAGCGTAAAACAGGGGGCCGACTATGGCTACACCTTC
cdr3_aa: CASVKQGADYGYTF